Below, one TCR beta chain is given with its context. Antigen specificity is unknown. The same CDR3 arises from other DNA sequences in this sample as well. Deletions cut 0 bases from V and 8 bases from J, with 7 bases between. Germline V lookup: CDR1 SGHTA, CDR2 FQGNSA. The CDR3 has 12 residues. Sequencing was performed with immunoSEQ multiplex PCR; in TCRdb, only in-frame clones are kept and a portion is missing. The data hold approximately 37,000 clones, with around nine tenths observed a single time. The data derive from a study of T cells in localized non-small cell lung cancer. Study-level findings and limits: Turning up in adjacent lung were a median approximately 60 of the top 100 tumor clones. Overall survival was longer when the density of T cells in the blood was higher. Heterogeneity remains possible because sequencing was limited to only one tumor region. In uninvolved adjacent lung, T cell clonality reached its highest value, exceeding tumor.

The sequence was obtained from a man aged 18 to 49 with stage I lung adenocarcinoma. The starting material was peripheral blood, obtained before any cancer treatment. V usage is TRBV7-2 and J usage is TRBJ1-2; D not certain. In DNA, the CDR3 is TGTGCCAGCAGCTTAGCACCAAAAGGCTACACCTTC. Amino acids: CASSLAPKGYTF.